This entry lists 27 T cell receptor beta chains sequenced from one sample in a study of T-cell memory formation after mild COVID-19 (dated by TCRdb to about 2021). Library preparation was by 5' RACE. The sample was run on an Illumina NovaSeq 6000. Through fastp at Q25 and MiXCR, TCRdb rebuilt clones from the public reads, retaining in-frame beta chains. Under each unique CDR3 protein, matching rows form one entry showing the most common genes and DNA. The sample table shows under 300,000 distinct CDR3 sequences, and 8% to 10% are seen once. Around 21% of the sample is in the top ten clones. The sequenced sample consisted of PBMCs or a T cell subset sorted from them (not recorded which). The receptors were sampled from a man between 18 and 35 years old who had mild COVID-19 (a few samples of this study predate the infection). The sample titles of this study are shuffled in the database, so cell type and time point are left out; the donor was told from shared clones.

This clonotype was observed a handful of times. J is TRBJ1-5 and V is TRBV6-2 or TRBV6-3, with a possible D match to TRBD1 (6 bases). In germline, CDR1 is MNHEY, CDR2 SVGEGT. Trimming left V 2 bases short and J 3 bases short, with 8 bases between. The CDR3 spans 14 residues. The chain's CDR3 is CASSYGQFNQPQHF. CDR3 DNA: TGTGCCAGCAGTTACGGACAGTTCAATCAGCCCCAGCATTTT.

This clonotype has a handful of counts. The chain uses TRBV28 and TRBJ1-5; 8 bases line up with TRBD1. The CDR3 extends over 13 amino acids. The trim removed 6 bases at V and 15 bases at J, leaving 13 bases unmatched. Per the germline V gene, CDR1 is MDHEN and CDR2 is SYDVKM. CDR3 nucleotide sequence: TGTGCCAGCAGACTACAGGGGGGAGTGGCTGGGCATTTT. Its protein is CASRLQGGVAGHF.

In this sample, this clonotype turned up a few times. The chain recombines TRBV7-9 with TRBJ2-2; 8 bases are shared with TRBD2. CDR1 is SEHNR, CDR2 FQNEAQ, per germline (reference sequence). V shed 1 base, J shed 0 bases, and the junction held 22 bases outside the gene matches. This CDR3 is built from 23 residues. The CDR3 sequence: CASSLGFSRGARLESPNTGELFF. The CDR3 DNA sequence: TGTGCCAGCAGCTTAGGGTTTTCGCGGGGGGCCAGACTTGAGTCCCCGAACACCGGGGAGCTGTTTTTT.

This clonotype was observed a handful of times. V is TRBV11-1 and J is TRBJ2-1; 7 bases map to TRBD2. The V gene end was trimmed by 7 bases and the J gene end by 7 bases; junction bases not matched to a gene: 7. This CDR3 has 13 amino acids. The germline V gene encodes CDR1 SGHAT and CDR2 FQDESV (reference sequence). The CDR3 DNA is TGTGCCAGCACCAAATGGGGGGGAAATGAGCAGTTCTTC. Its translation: CASTKWGGNEQFF.

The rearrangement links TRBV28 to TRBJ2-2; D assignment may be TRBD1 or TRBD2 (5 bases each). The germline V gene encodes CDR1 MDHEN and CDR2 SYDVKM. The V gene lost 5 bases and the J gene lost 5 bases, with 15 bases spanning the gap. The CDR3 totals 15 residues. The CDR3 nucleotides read TGTGCCAGCAGTCCCTACCGGGGCCGGACCGGGGAGCTGTTTTTT. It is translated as CASSPYRGRTGELFF.

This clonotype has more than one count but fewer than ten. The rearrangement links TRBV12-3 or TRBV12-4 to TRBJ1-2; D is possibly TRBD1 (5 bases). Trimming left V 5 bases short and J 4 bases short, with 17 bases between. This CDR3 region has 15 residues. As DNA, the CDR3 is TGTGCCAGCAGTCCGGGGACGCTTGCTCTCTATGGCTACACCTTC. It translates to CASSPGTLALYGYTF.

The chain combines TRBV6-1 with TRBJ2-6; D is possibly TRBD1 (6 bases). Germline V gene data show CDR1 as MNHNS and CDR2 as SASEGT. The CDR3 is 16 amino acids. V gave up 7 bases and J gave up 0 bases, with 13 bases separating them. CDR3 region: CASKAGVGSGANVLTF. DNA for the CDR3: TGTGCCAGCAAGGCAGGGGTCGGCTCTGGGGCCAACGTCCTGACTTTC.

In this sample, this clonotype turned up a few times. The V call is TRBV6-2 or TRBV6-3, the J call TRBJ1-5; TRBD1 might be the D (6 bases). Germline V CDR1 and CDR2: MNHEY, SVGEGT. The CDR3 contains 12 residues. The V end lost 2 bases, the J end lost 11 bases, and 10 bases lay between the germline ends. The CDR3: CASSYLEGAQHF. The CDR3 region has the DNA TGTGCCAGCAGTTACCTCGAGGGGGCCCAGCATTTT.

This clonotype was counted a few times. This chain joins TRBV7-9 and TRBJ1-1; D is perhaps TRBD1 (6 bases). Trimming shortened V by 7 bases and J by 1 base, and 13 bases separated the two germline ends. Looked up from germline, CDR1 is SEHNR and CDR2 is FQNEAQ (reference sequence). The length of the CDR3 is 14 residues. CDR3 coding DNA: TGTGCCAGCACCCGGGACACCTCGAACACTGAAGCTTTCTTT. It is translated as CASTRDTSNTEAFF.

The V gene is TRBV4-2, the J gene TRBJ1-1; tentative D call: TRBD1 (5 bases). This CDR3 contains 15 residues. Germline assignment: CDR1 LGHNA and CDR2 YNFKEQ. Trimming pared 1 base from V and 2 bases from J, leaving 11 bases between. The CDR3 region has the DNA TGTGCCAGCAGCCAAGTGGAAAGGGGTAACACTGAAGCTTTCTTT. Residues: CASSQVERGNTEAFF.

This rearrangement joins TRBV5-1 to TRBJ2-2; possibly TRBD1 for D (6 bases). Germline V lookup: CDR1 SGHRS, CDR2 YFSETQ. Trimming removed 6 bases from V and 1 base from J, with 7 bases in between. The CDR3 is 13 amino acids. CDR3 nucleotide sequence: TGCGCCAGCAACAGGGTGAACACCGGGGAGCTGTTTTTT. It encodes CASNRVNTGELFF.

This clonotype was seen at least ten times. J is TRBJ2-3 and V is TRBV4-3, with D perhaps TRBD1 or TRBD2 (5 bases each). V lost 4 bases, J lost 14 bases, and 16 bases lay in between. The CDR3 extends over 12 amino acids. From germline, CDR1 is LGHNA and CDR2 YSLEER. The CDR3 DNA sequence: TGCGCCAGCAGCCGAAACGAGGGGCTTCGGTATTTT. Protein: CASSRNEGLRYF.

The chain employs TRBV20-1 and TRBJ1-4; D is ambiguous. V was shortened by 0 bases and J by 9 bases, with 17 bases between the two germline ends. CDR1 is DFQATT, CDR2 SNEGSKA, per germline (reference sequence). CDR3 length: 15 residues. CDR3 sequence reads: CSARDPAYVAQKLFF. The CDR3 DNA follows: TGCAGTGCTAGAGATCCTGCATATGTGGCCCAAAAACTGTTTTTT.

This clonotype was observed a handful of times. CDR3 nucleotides: TGTGCCAGCGGGTGGAGCACTGAAGCTTTCTTT. This gives the protein CASGWSTEAFF. The chain carries TRBV6-5 and TRBJ1-1; D is unresolved. Germline V gene lookup returns CDR1 MNHEY and CDR2 SVGAGI. The CDR3 totals 11 residues. The V end lost 8 bases, the J end lost 4 bases, and 8 bases lay between the germline ends.

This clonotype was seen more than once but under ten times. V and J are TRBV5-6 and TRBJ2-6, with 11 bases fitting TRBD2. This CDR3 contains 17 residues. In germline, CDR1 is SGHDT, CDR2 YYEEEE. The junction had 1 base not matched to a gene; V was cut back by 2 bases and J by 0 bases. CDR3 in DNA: TGTGCCAGCAGCTTTAGCGGGGGGGCCTCTGGGGCCAACGTCCTGACTTTC. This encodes CASSFSGGASGANVLTF.

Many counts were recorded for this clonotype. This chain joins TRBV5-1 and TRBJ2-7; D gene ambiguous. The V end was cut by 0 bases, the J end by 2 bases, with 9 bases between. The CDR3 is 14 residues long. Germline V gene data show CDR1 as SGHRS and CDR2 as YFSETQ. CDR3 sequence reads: CASSLEGNPYEQYV. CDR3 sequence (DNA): TGCGCCAGCAGCTTGGAAGGAAACCCCTACGAGCAGTACGTC.

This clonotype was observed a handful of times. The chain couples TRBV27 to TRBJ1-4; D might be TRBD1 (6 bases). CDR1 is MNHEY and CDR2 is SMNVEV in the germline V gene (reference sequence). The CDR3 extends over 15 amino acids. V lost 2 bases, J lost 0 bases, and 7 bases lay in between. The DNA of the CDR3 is TGTGCCAGCAGTTTAAAGGGGGCAACTAATGAAAAACTGTTTTTT. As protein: CASSLKGATNEKLFF.

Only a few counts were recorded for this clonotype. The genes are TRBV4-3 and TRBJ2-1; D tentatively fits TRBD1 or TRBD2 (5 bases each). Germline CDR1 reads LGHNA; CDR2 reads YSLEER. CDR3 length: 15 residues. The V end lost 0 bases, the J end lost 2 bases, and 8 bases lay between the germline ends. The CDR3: CASSQEGRTYNEQFF. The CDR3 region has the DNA TGCGCCAGCAGCCAAGAGGGACGGACCTACAATGAGCAGTTCTTC.

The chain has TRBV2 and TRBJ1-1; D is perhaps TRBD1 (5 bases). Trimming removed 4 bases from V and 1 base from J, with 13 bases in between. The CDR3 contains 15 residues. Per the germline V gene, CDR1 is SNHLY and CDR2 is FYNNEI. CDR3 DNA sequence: TGTGCCAGCAGTGGTTGGGGTGGGGCGAACACTGAAGCTTTCTTT. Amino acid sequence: CASSGWGGANTEAFF.

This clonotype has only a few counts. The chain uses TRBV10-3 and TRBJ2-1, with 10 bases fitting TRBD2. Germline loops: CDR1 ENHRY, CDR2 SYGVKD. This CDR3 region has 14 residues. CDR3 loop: CAIGASGGLQEQFF. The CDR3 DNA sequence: TGTGCAATAGGGGCTAGCGGGGGCCTCCAGGAGCAGTTCTTC.

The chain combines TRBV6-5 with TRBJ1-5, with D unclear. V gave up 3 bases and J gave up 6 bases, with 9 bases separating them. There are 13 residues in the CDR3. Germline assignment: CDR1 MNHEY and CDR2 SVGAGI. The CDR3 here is CASSYTLGQPQHF. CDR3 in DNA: TGTGCCAGCAGTTATACCCTGGGTCAGCCCCAGCATTTT.

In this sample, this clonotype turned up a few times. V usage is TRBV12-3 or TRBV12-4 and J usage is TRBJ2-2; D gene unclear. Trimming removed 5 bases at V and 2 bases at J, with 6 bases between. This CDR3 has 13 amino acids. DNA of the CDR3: TGTGCCAGCAGTCCACTCAACACCGGGGAGCTGTTTTTT. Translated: CASSPLNTGELFF.

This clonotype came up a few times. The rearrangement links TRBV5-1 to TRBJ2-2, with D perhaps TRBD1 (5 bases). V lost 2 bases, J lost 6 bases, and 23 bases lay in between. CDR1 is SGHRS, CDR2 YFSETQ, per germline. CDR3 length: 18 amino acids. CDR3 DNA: TGCGCCAGCAGCTTTGGGGCGCCCGGTTCGTTTGGGGCCGGGGAGCTGTTTTTT. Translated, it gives CASSFGAPGSFGAGELFF.

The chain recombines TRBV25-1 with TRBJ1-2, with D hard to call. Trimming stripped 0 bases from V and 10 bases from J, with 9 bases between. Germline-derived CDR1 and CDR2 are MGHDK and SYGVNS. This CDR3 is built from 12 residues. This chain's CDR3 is CASSEYTGDYTF. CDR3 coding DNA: TGTGCCAGCAGTGAATATACCGGAGACTACACCTTC.

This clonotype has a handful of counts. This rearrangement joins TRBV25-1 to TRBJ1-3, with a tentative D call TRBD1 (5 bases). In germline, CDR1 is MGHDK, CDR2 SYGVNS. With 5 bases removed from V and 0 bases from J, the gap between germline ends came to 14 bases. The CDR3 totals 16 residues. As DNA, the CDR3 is TGTGCCAGCAGTTCTGGGGCGGGAAGCTCTGGAAACACCATATATTTT. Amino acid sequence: CASSSGAGSSGNTIYF.

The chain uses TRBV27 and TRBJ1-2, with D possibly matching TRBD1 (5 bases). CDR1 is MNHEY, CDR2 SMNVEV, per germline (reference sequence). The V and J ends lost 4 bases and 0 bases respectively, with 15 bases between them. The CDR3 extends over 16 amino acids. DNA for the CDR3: TGTGCCAGCAGTTCCCCAGACAGCCTTACTAACTATGGCTACACCTTC. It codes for CASSSPDSLTNYGYTF.

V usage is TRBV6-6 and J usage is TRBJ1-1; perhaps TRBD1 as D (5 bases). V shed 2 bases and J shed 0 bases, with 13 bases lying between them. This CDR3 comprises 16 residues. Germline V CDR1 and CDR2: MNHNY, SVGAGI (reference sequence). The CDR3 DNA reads TGTGCCAGCAGTTACCCTCCAGGGACCGTGAACACTGAAGCTTTCTTT. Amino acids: CASSYPPGTVNTEAFF.